This T cell receptor beta chain was identified during a study of OX40 agonist ivuxolimab in advanced cancers. About the study as a whole: Ivuxolimab was an agonistic, fully human IgG2 monoclonal antibody directed against OX40 (CD134), a costimulatory receptor. Intravenous ivuxolimab was administered to patients every 2 weeks at six dose levels: 0.01, 0.1, 0.3, 1.5, 3 and 10 mg/kg. Of the approximately 53 patients in dose escalation, some 20 had hepatocellular carcinoma, some 15 had melanoma, 9 had renal cell carcinoma and 9 had head and neck cancer. In the dose-escalation cohort, more than 75% of patients were male, and the mean age was approximately 55 years, with a range of roughly 20 to 80. Prior anti-PD-1, anti-PD-L1 or anti-CTLA-4 therapy was permitted, and about two fifths of dose-escalation patients had received checkpoint inhibitors. Three dose-escalation patients achieved partial responses, one with hepatocellular carcinoma and two with cutaneous melanoma. The purpose of peripheral TCRbeta sequencing was to test whether ivuxolimab changed TCR sequence diversity and led to clonal T-cell expansion. The paper reports the monotherapy dose-escalation portion (N of about 47 patients) of the phase I ivuxolimab trial.

On this clone itself: No cognate antigen has been identified for it. Per-base quality was not reported, and no clone a single base away is much larger than it.

Patients with autoimmune disease history or receiving systemic immunosuppression were excluded from the trial. Peripheral blood for TCR sequencing was collected from all dose cohorts at baseline, on cycle 4 day 1, and on cycle 7 day 1. The samples were taken from a phase I, first-in-human, multicenter, open-label dose-escalation trial of ivuxolimab. Adults with locally advanced or metastatic melanoma, renal cell, hepatocellular, or head and neck squamous cell carcinoma were enrolled in the trial. CD4+ and CD8+ T cells were sorted separately from peripheral blood before TCR sequencing. Results the study describes overall, beyond this receptor: Low levels of normalized T-cell clonal expansion were also seen in some nonresponding patients. In the 0.1-3.0 mg/kg groups, partial responders were among the patients with the lowest normalized peripheral clonal expansion, particularly in CD8+ T cells. Which antigens the clonally expanded peripheral T cells were specific for was not determined. At doses of 0.1 to 3.0 mg/kg, clonal expansion of both CD4+ and CD8+ T cells in blood was seen between baseline and week 6. After ivuxolimab, more expanded clones were found on average in CD8+ T cells than in CD4+ T cells.

To sequence the TCRbeta CDR3 region, genomic DNA was isolated from the sorted cells. TCRbeta CDR3 regions were sequenced using the immunoSEQ Assay. This immuneACCESS table, as held by TCRdb, lists in-frame sequences with V and J called but not all clones. Of the missing ones, under half trace to an unresolved V gene in checked studies; the others have no known cause. The sample contains some 64,000 clones, over 80% of them found a single time. The ten largest clonotypes hold 23% of the sample. The sample was CD4+ or CD8+ T cells sorted from blood, taken in a trial of the OX40 agonist ivuxolimab. This receptor was obtained from an adult with an advanced solid tumor such as melanoma, head and neck, liver or kidney cancer.

The nucleotides are TGTGCCAGCAGCCAAGCAATGGGCTTTCGTCTACAGGCTGAGCAGTTCTTC. This is translated as CASSQAMGFRLQAEQFF. This sequence uses TRBV14 and TRBJ2-1, with TRBD1 tentatively as D gene (5 bases match). V is pared back by 1 base and J by 9 bases, with 22 bases lying between the germline termini. From cysteine to phenylalanine, the CDR3 is 17 amino acids long. The entry retains the CDR3 DNA only, 51 bases that are in frame from base 1. As encoded in the germline V gene, CDR1 is SGHDN while CDR2 is FVKESK. Full variable domain (CDR3 extended with the reference TRBV14 and TRBJ2-1 proteins): EAGVTQFPSHSVIEKGQTVTLRCDPISGHDNLYWYRRVMGKEIKFLLHFVKESKQDESGMPNNRFLAERTGGTYSTLKVQPAELEDSGVYFCASSQAMGFRLQAEQFFGPGTRLTVL.